The present entry profiles one T cell receptor beta chain with its context. Its antigen is undetermined. Both 60 Vbeta primers and 13 Jbeta primers went into the PCR. The authors' processing: A follow-up analysis tallied about 80 million unique TCR beta chains, roughly 9.9 million shared. Profiled with immunoSEQ multiplex PCR; TCRdb holds only in-frame clones, not every one. D and trimming come from the DNA, and the V and J calls and clone size come from that table. This repertoire includes about 54,000 clones. The data derive from a study of cytomegalovirus exposure and HLA in healthy donors. General observations from the study: With further analysis later on, most CMV-associated TCR beta chains appeared HLA-restricted. In an earlier analysis, most TCR beta V segments were productive about 87% or about 30% of the time.

The CDR3 has 13 residues. Germline assignment: CDR1 SGHTA and CDR2 FQGNSA. Trimming removed 5 bases from V and 1 base from J, with 5 bases in between. The receptor was derived from a woman between 40 and 55 years old in good health and CMV-seronegative. Specimen: PBMCs. V gene TRBV7-2 combines with J gene TRBJ2-2; D is undetermined. As DNA, the CDR3 is TGTGCCAGCAGCCCAGGGAACACCGGGGAGCTGTTTTTT. This gives the protein CASSPGNTGELFF.